This TCR beta chain was observed in a study of cytomegalovirus exposure and HLA in healthy donors. Findings and limits, study-wide: The productive fraction for most TCR beta V segments was about 87% or about 30% in an earlier analysis.

PCR involved 60 Vbeta and 13 Jbeta primers. Method: immunoSEQ multiplex PCR; TCRdb's copy keeps in-frame clones and lacks some. The table lists 140,000 or so clones, roughly 80% of them singletons, with roughly 4.5% in the top ten. Details on this clone: Its antigen is not identified.

This CDR3 spans 14 amino acids. V lost 5 bases, J lost 3 bases, and 5 bases stayed unmatched. Germline loops: CDR1 SQVTM, CDR2 ANQGSEA. The material sequenced was PBMCs. This chain links TRBV29-1 with TRBJ2-2, with 8 bases lining up with TRBD1. The TCR originated in a man aged 40-50 years in good health and CMV-seronegative. The CDR3 here is CSVRGQGDTGELFF. The CDR3 coding sequence is TGCAGCGTTCGCGGACAGGGTGACACCGGGGAGCTGTTTTTT.